This T cell receptor (beta chain) was found in a study of blood T cell repertoires in COVID-19 (dated by TCRdb to between 2020 and 2021). Background on the whole study: Collaborator samples came from the United States, Italy and Spain and covered acute and convalescent phases of COVID-19. The material from the prospective study consisted of cDNA or gDNA derived from T cells, B-cell-depleted T cells, or PBMCs. Samples came from the ongoing ImmuneRACE study (first 160 participants) plus 1,254 subjects from 6 global collaborators. Subjects who had been exposed to COVID-19, were actively infected with it, or had recovered from it provided the deeply sampled blood TCRbeta repertoires that made up the dataset. HLA class I and class II types, where available, came from metadata supplied by the sample provider rather than from assay-based typing. The repertoires were released in a freely available public database intended as a resource for research on the immune response to SARS-CoV-2. A de-identified subject ID, COVID-19 status, age in years and sex were almost always included in the sample metadata. General findings and caveats noted by the study authors: Clinical and demographic metadata were provided uncurated, with the amount varying by source and participant.

Including the terminal cysteine and phenylalanine, the CDR3 comprises 13 residues. Only the CDR3 DNA is retained, 39 bases long and in frame from the first base. Compared with germline, V lacks 7 bases and J lacks 9 bases; bases without a gene match: 8. CDR1 and CDR2 are drawn from the germline V gene: MGHDK, SYGVNS. The immunoSEQ Assay, a bias-controlled multiplex PCR, was used to amplify TCRbeta CDR3 regions from genomic DNA. The source study handled its data this way. The number of nucleated cells in each sample was estimated by amplification of reference gene primers within the assay. Sequence reads were collapsed and filtered to measure the absolute abundance of every unique TCRbeta CDR3 rearrangement. Productive Simpson clonality was computed per sample as the square root of Simpson's diversity index over productive rearrangements. TCRdb took this table from immuneACCESS and kept in-frame rearrangements with V and J called. Such tables lack part of the clones; where checked against another copy, unresolved V genes explain under half of the gap, and the rest is unexplained. That table furnishes V, J and clone size, whereas the DNA furnished D and trimming. A total of around 250,000 clones appear in this sample, roughly 88% of them only once. The top ten hold roughly 10% of the sample.

One collaborating source in Seattle enrolled patients during active infection and followed them longitudinally through the course of disease. Each collaborating institution followed its own protocols to collect whole blood in K2EDTA tubes. For TCRbeta analysis, collaborators shipped samples as frozen whole blood, isolated PBMCs, or DNA extracted from either of those sample types. Concerning this clone itself: The specificity of this receptor is unknown. The input lacks base qualities; no much larger clone sits a single base away.

The V and J genes are TRBV25-1 and TRBJ2-5, with 10 bases in between that match TRBD1. The sequenced sample was peripheral blood. This receptor was identified in a woman in her 70s with COVID-19, enrolled during active disease. The nucleotide sequence reads as follows: TGTGCCAGCACGCCGGGACAGGGGTTGGCCCAGTACTTC. This yields the protein CASTPGQGLAQYF.